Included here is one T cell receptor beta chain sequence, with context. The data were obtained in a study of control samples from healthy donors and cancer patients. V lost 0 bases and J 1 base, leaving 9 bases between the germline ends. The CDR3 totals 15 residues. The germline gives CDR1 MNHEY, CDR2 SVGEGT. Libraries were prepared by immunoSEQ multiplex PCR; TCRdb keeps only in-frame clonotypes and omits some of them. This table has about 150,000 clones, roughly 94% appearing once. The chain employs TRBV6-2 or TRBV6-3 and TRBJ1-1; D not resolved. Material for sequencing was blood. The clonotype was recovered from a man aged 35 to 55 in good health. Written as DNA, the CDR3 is TGTGCCAGCAGTTACTCCCGGGCCCCGAACACTGAAGCTTTCTTT. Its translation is CASSYSRAPNTEAFF.